The present T cell receptor beta chain was sequenced within a study of T cells after yellow fever vaccination. The overall study: The SMART-Seq v4 Ultra Low Input method served to prepare the low-cell-number fractions.

TCRdb called the 5' RACE reads again in MiXCR, with one record for every CDR3 protein. The sample holds roughly 240,000 distinct CDR3 sequences, 5.5% to 8.5% seen once. Germline trimming cut 5 bases from V and 11 bases from J; bases unmatched to any gene: 7. Germline CDR1 is DFQATT and CDR2 is SNEGSKA (reference sequence). The length of the CDR3 is 11 residues. Study-level points and caveats: Across the CD4 and CD8 compartments, a small share of clonotypes was present in both. Subsequent to the booster, the majority of primary-vaccination clones reappeared (96% CD4, more than 70% CD8).

As for this clonotype: Its matching antigen is unknown.

This clonotype was sampled from a young man who received the YFV17D yellow fever vaccine. The chain joins TRBV20-1 to TRBJ1-1; 8 bases match TRBD1. Source: CD4+ T cells sorted from PBMCs, taken on the day of the yellow fever booster vaccination. The CDR3 DNA reads as TGCAGTGCTGGCCCCAGGGGGCCCGCTTTCTTT. This gives the protein CSAGPRGPAFF.